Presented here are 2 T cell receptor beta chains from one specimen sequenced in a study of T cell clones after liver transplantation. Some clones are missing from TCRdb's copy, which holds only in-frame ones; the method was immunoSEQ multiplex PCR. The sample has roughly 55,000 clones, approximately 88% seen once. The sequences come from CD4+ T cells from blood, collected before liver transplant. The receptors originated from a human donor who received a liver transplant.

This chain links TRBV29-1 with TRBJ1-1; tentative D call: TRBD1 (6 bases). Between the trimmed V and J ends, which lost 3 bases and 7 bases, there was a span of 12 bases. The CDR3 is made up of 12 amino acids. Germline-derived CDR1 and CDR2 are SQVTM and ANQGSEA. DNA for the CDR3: TGCAGCGTTGAGACTAGACAGGTTGAAGCTTTCTTT. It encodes CSVETRQVEAFF.

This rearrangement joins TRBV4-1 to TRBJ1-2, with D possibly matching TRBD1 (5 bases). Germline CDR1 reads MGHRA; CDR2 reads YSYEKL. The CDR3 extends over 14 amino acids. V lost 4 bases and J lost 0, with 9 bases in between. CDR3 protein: CASSPTASNYGYTF. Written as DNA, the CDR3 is TGCGCCAGCAGCCCGACAGCTTCTAACTATGGCTACACCTTC.